The clone carrying this TCR beta chain was counted between two and nine times. Its matching antigen is unknown. Arm-PCR of CDR3 regions and iRepertoire HTBI primers were used to build TCR beta libraries. From the multiplex PCR reads, TCRdb called clonotypes with MiXCR, one entry per CDR3 protein. The profile covers hundreds of thousands of distinct CDR3 sequences, with 15% to 19% appearing a single time and approximately 21% taken by the ten largest. The source of the sample is a study of regulatory T cells in long-lasting Graves disease. Study results and limitations: Sample size, which was small, may have reduced accuracy.

Time point noted: newly diagnosed GD, antithyroid drugs for less than 3 months. After RNA was extracted from PBMCs, the TCR library was made from it. One endocrinology department in Xi'an, China, was where patients came from. EDTA tubes received about 10 milliliters of collected peripheral blood. This TCR derives from a female donor with Graves disease. The material sequenced was peripheral blood mononuclear cells (PBMCs), taken at new diagnosis, from a patient treated with antithyroid drugs.

In DNA, the CDR3 is TGTGCCAGCTCACCGGTAGCGGGACCGGGTAGTGAGCAGTTCTTC. Translating gives CASSPVAGPGSEQFF. The chain uses TRBV18 and TRBJ2-1; 8 positions agree with TRBD2. Per germline, CDR1 KGHSH and CDR2 LQKENI. The V gene end was trimmed by 3 bases and the J gene end by 9 bases; junction bases not matched to a gene: 10. The CDR3 consists of 15 residues.